The following is a T cell receptor beta chain sequence with its context. Its specificity is unknown. This record comes from a study of T cell repertoires in cytomegalovirus infection. CDR1 and CDR2 (germline): LNHNV, YYDKDF (reference sequence). The CDR3 loop spans 12 amino acids. Trimming removed 6 bases from V and 0 bases from J, with 5 bases in between. Study results and caveats: It was HLA-C-restricted CMV-specific TCR beta clonotypes that dominated the response ex vivo.

TCRdb ran MiXCR on the reads and lists one entry per CDR3 protein. Of about 830,000 distinct CDR3 sequences listed, over 25% were seen once; the top ten hold around 12%. This chain uses TRBV15 with TRBJ1-2; D uncertain. The sequencing here drew on cultured CD8+ T cells from PBMCs, taken from culture after CMV antigen stimulation. The sequence was collected from a human donor in good health (CMV status not recorded). Some clones in this sample may be carry-over from other donors' samples. DNA of the CDR3: TGTGCCACCAGTCCAGCTAACTATGGCTACACCTTC. Its protein is CATSPANYGYTF. Full variable domain (remainder filled in from reference TRBV15 and TRBJ1-2): DAMVIQNPRYQVTQFGKPVTLSCSQTLNHNVMYWYQQKSSQAPKLLFHYYDKDFNNEADTPDNFQSRRPNTSFCFLDIRSPGLGDTAMYLCATSPANYGYTFGSGTRLTVV.